The 3 T cell receptor beta chains below come from one sample, sequenced in a study of T-cell reconstitution after alpha-beta-depleted transplantation in children. As it was prepared, the TCRbeta library received unique molecular identifiers. TCRdb passed the PCR reads through MiXCR, listing each CDR3 protein once. The sample includes around 480,000 distinct CDR3 sequences, about 30% of them seen just once. The specimen was PBMCs from the stem cell graft donor, collected from the stem cell graft. These receptors originate from a human donor who donated a stem cell graft to a child with aplastic anemia.

This chain uses TRBV11-2 with TRBJ2-1; D is ambiguous. Germline V lookup: CDR1 SGHAT, CDR2 FQNNGV. The CDR3 extends over 17 amino acids. With 2 bases removed from V and 0 bases from J, the gap between germline ends came to 14 bases. The CDR3 DNA follows: TGTGCCAGCAGCTTATACACAGACTCATCCTCCTACAATGAGCAGTTCTTC. Encoded protein: CASSLYTDSSSYNEQFF. The full variable domain, in which reference TRBV11-2 and TRBJ2-1 provide the parts outside the CDR3, is EAGVAQSPRYKIIEKRQSVAFWCNPISGHATLYWYQQILGQGPKLLIQFQNNGVVDDSQLPKDRFSAERLKGVDSTLKIQPAKLEDSAVYLCASSLYTDSSSYNEQFFGPGTRLTVL.

The rearrangement links TRBV27 to TRBJ1-5; perhaps TRBD1 as D (5 bases). The V end was cut by 5 bases, the J end by 1 base, with 12 bases between. Germline assignment: CDR1 MNHEY and CDR2 SMNVEV (reference sequence). The CDR3 contains 15 residues. The chain's CDR3 is CASSLSGPSNQPQHF. The CDR3 DNA follows: TGTGCCAGCAGTCTCTCGGGGCCGAGCAATCAGCCCCAGCATTTT.

V and J are TRBV19 and TRBJ2-1; D remains ambiguous. Trimming took off 1 base at V and 3 bases at J, with 4 bases between the two ends. The CDR3 has 13 residues. CDR1 LNHDA and CDR2 SQIVND come from the germline V gene (reference sequence). CDR3 amino acids: CASSIADYNEQFF. CDR3 DNA sequence: TGTGCCAGTAGTATAGCTGACTACAATGAGCAGTTCTTC.